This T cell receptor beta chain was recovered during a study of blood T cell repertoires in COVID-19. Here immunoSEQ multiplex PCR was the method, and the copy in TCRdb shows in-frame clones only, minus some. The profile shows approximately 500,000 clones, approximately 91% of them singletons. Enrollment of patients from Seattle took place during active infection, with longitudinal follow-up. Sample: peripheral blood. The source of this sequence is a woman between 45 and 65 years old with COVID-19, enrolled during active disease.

The CDR3 sequence is CASSLDGGGYEQYF. In DNA, the CDR3 is TGTGCCAGCAGCTTGGACGGGGGAGGGTACGAGCAGTACTTC. The chain couples TRBV5-4 to TRBJ2-7; 7 bases align to TRBD2. The CDR3 is 14 amino acids. Trimming removed 0 bases from V and 4 bases from J; junction bases left unmatched: 4. CDR1 is SGHNT, CDR2 YYREEE, per germline (reference sequence).